The 26 T cell receptor beta chains below were found in one sample sequenced in a study of identical twins. TCRdb reprocessed the 5' RACE reads with MiXCR, giving one entry per CDR3 protein. The sample consists of roughly 200,000 distinct CDR3 sequences, roughly 7.5% of them appearing once. These records were also assigned to another study, of yellow fever vaccine responses in identical twins.

The sequencing sample was made of memory (CD45RO+) T cells sorted from blood. These receptors all come from a woman aged 18-29 years in good health.

The rearrangement links TRBV2 to TRBJ2-1; 8 nucleotides match TRBD1. Germline CDR1 SNHLY, CDR2 FYNNEI. The CDR3 runs 14 residues. Trimming took 4 bases from V and 6 from J; bases not matched to a gene: 5. The CDR3, as DNA: TGTGCCAGCAGTGGGACAGGGTTTAGCAATGAGCAGTTCTTC. Its protein is CASSGTGFSNEQFF.

There are many counts of this clonotype. The J gene is TRBJ1-1, the V gene TRBV7-2, with TRBD1 matching over 7 bases. This CDR3 is 14 amino acids long. Germline V CDR1 and CDR2: SGHTA, FQGNSA. V was pared by 2 bases and J by 6 bases, with 6 bases of the junction left unmatched. CDR3 region: CASSLQVGQSEAFF. In DNA, the CDR3 is TGTGCCAGCAGCTTACAGGTGGGACAGTCTGAAGCTTTCTTT.

This clonotype was seen ten or more times. V is TRBV21-1 and J is TRBJ1-2. TRBV21-1 is a known pseudogene. CDR3 length equals 10 residues. For the CDR3, the DNA is TGTGTCGAGGGCTCCTATGGCTACACCTTC. Amino acid sequence: CVEGSYGYTF.

CDR3: CASSEGRVRNEQFF. DNA for the CDR3: TGCGCCAGCAGTGAGGGCAGGGTCCGCAATGAGCAGTTCTTC. The chain is built from TRBV10-1 and TRBJ2-1, with D maybe TRBD1 (5 bases). The CDR3 has 14 residues. The germline V gene encodes CDR1 WNHNN and CDR2 SYGVQD (reference sequence). V lost 2 bases, J lost 6 bases, and 11 bases lay in between.

This clonotype was detected a few times. The chain joins TRBV2 to TRBJ1-5; a weak D match, TRBD1 (5 bases). The CDR3 has 16 residues. From germline, CDR1 is SNHLY and CDR2 FYNNEI. Trimming stripped 2 bases from V and 1 base from J, with 12 bases between. CDR3 amino acids: CASSESTGPSNQPQHF. The DNA for the CDR3 is TGTGCCAGCAGTGAAAGCACAGGACCAAGCAATCAGCCCCAGCATTTT.

This clonotype was detected many times. This chain connects TRBV11-2 to TRBJ2-1; no firm D call. The CDR3 has 15 amino acids. V was trimmed by 5 bases and J by 2 bases, leaving 13 bases between them. CDR1 and CDR2 (germline): SGHAT, FQNNGV. DNA of the CDR3: TGTGCCAGCAGCCCGAGGACCCCCCCCTACAATGAGCAGTTCTTC. Amino acid sequence: CASSPRTPPYNEQFF.

This clonotype was seen repeatedly, ten times or more. V is TRBV14 and J is TRBJ2-7, with 12 positions matching TRBD2. The V segment lost 1 base and the J segment 4 bases; nucleotides outside the gene matches: 2. This CDR3 spans 15 amino acids. The germline V gene encodes CDR1 SGHDN and CDR2 FVKESK. The CDR3 DNA is TGTGCCAGCAGCCAAGCACTAGCGGGGGGTTACGAGCAGTACTTC. It translates to CASSQALAGGYEQYF.

The rearrangement links TRBV6-2 or TRBV6-3 to TRBJ2-7; TRBD2 matches 8 bases. Germline V gene sequence: CDR1 MNHEY, CDR2 SVGEGT. CDR3 length equals 15 residues. Germline trimming cut 7 bases from V and 0 bases from J; bases unmatched to any gene: 8. This CDR3 is CASNLLAASSYEQYF. CDR3 DNA: TGTGCCAGCAACCTACTAGCGGCTAGCTCCTACGAGCAGTACTTC.

The chain employs TRBV3-1 and TRBJ2-1, with TRBD2 matching 9 bases. The CDR3 length is 19 residues. J gave up 0 bases and V 0 bases, and 9 bases lay outside the gene matches. In germline, CDR1 is LGHDT, CDR2 YNNKEL (reference sequence). CDR3 residues: CASSQDPRRGRVSYNEQFF. The CDR3 DNA is TGTGCCAGCAGCCAAGACCCCCGGCGCGGGAGGGTCTCCTACAATGAGCAGTTCTTC.

The V call is TRBV5-1, the J call TRBJ2-1; 11 bases are a match to TRBD2. After removal of 1 base from V and 0 bases from J, the junction contained 9 bases not matched to a gene. Germline V CDR1 and CDR2: SGHRS, YFSETQ. The CDR3 length is 19 residues. The CDR3 DNA sequence: TGCGCCAGCAGCTTGTGGTCTAGCGGGGGGCGGAGCTCCTACAATGAGCAGTTCTTC. Translated: CASSLWSSGGRSSYNEQFF. The whole variable domain, filled in from reference TRBV5-1 and TRBJ2-1, reads KAGVTQTPRYLIKTRGQQVTLSCSPISGHRSVSWYQQTPGQGLQFLFEYFSETQRNKGNFPGRFSGRQFSNSRSEMNVSTLELGDSALYLCASSLWSSGGRSSYNEQFFGPGTRLTVL.

This clonotype has only a few counts. The V and J genes are TRBV6-5 and TRBJ1-1; D is unclear. V dropped 0 bases and J dropped 4 bases, with 9 bases sitting between them. The CDR3 is 14 residues long. Germline V gene sequence: CDR1 MNHEY, CDR2 SVGAGI. CDR3 nucleotides: TGTGCCAGCAGTTACTCGATGGCGTCCACTGAAGCTTTCTTT. Protein product: CASSYSMASTEAFF.

This clonotype was seen repeatedly, ten times or more. The chain joins TRBV5-1 to TRBJ1-2, with D maybe TRBD1 (5 bases). The CDR3 has 17 residues. Germline loops: CDR1 SGHRS, CDR2 YFSETQ. Trimming shortened V by 1 base and J by 3 bases, and 19 bases separated the two germline ends. In nucleotides, the CDR3 is TGCGCCAGCAGCTTGTCTCAGGCCGTCACGGGGCACTATGGCTACACCTTC. Its translation: CASSLSQAVTGHYGYTF. Filled out from reference TRBV5-1 and TRBJ1-2, the complete variable domain reads KAGVTQTPRYLIKTRGQQVTLSCSPISGHRSVSWYQQTPGQGLQFLFEYFSETQRNKGNFPGRFSGRQFSNSRSEMNVSTLELGDSALYLCASSLSQAVTGHYGYTFGSGTRLTVV.

The sample holds a few counts of this clonotype. The chain links TRBV29-1 to TRBJ2-3; D uncertain. Germline V gives CDR1 SQVTM, CDR2 ANQGSEA. V lost 4 bases, J lost 4 bases, and 6 bases lay in between. The CDR3 loop spans 11 amino acids. This chain's CDR3 is CSVVHADTQYF. The CDR3 nucleotides are TGCAGCGTTGTACACGCAGATACGCAGTATTTT.

In its sample, this clonotype was seen a few times. V and J are TRBV7-3 and TRBJ2-1, with no clear D. CDR1 is SGHTA and CDR2 is FQGTGA in the germline V gene. This CDR3 contains 12 residues. Trimming stripped 5 bases from V and 8 bases from J, with 10 bases between. This CDR3 is CASSTTPDEQFF. The CDR3, as DNA: TGTGCCAGCAGCACCACGCCCGATGAGCAGTTCTTC.

The gene calls are TRBV15 and TRBJ2-6, with TRBD1 identical over 8 bases. The germline gives CDR1 LNHNV, CDR2 YYDKDF (reference sequence). CDR3 length: 16 amino acids. J was trimmed by 9 bases and V by 0 bases; bases with no gene match: 7. The CDR3, as DNA: TGTGCCACCAGCAGAGATGGGACAGGTGCGGTCAACGTCCTGACTTTC. Amino acid sequence: CATSRDGTGAVNVLTF.

This clonotype was recorded many times. V is TRBV5-5 and J is TRBJ1-2; 8 nucleotides align to TRBD1. CDR3 size: 14 residues. With 1 base clipped from V and 8 bases from J, the junction kept 7 bases outside the gene matches. Germline-derived CDR1 and CDR2 are SGHKS and YYEKEE (reference sequence). DNA of the CDR3: TGTGCCAGCAGCTTGCCAACAGGGGGATTAGGCTACACCTTC. As protein: CASSLPTGGLGYTF.

This clonotype was observed a handful of times. The chain recombines TRBV5-1 with TRBJ1-1; D is ambiguous. This CDR3 region has 14 residues. V lost 4 bases and J 1 base, leaving 11 bases between the germline ends. Germline V gene data show CDR1 as SGHRS and CDR2 as YFSETQ. The CDR3 nucleotides are TGCGCCAGCAGCGGCCTAAGCGGGAACACTGAAGCTTTCTTT. Translation: CASSGLSGNTEAFF.

This clonotype has a handful of counts. The chain is built from TRBV20-1 and TRBJ2-3, with TRBD2 matching over 10 bases. Germline V CDR1 and CDR2: DFQATT, SNEGSKA (reference sequence). V dropped 5 bases and J dropped 4; count of bases not matched to a gene: 6. The CDR3 is made up of 14 amino acids. CDR3 protein: CSAERGGVADTQYF. CDR3 nucleotide sequence: TGCAGTGCTGAGCGGGGGGGTGTCGCAGATACGCAGTATTTT.

This clonotype has at least ten counts. The chain links TRBV5-5 to TRBJ1-2; D may be TRBD1 (6 bases). From germline, CDR1 is SGHKS and CDR2 YYEKEE (reference sequence). The V and J ends lost 0 bases and 4 bases respectively, with 10 bases between them. This CDR3 has 14 residues. CDR3 sequence reads: CASSLADSSYGYTF. Here the CDR3 DNA reads TGTGCCAGCAGCTTGGCGGACAGCTCCTATGGCTACACCTTC.

There are many counts of this clonotype. The rearrangement links TRBV27 to TRBJ1-1; 11 bases match TRBD1. The CDR3 is 14 residues long. The junction had 6 bases not matched to a gene; V was cut back by 5 bases and J by 7 bases. Germline-derived CDR1 and CDR2 are MNHEY and SMNVEV (reference sequence). The CDR3 region is CASSPRTGGFEAFF. CDR3 DNA sequence: TGTGCCAGCAGTCCCCGGACAGGGGGCTTTGAAGCTTTCTTT.

There are many counts of this clonotype. J is TRBJ2-2 and V is TRBV7-2; D uncertain. Germline V gene lookup returns CDR1 SGHTA and CDR2 FQGNSA. Trimming pared 7 bases from V and 2 bases from J, leaving 8 bases between. CDR3 size: 13 residues. The CDR3: CASKGANTGELFF. In nucleotides, the CDR3 is TGTGCCAGCAAGGGTGCAAACACCGGGGAGCTGTTTTTT.

This clonotype was counted between two and nine times. The chain joins TRBV20-1 to TRBJ1-2; no clear D. The germline V gene has CDR1 DFQATT and CDR2 SNEGSKA (reference sequence). This CDR3 is 11 amino acids long. V dropped 5 bases and J dropped 12 bases, with 16 bases sitting between them. The CDR3 DNA sequence: TGCAGTGCTGCCCTAGACACGAGGCACACCTTC. It is translated as CSAALDTRHTF.

The gene calls are TRBV5-5 and TRBJ2-3, with 7 bases matching TRBD2. Per the germline V gene, CDR1 is SGHKS and CDR2 is YYEKEE (reference sequence). This CDR3 spans 16 amino acids. V lost 2 bases, J lost 6 bases, and 12 bases stayed unmatched. In nucleotides, the CDR3 is TGTGCCAGCAGCTTCAGACTAGCTTACCCGGGTGATACGCAGTATTTT. The encoded protein is CASSFRLAYPGDTQYF.

This chain joins TRBV9 and TRBJ2-2, with D possibly TRBD1 on 5 matching bases. Germline CDR1 SGDLS, CDR2 YYNGEE. The V end was cut by 10 bases, the J end by 5 bases, with 21 bases between. This CDR3 comprises 15 residues. CDR3 sequence reads: CAGPPRIRQTGELFF. The CDR3 DNA sequence: TGTGCCGGCCCCCCTAGAATCAGACAGACCGGGGAGCTGTTTTTT.

This clonotype was seen at least ten times. This rearrangement joins TRBV29-1 to TRBJ1-1; 8 nucleotides match TRBD1. Germline values: CDR1 SQVTM, CDR2 ANQGSEA. This CDR3 has 14 residues. With V trimmed by 5 bases and J by 1 base, 6 bases remained unmatched. DNA for the CDR3: TGCAGCGTTCGCTCCGGGACAGGGAACACTGAAGCTTTCTTT. It is translated as CSVRSGTGNTEAFF. Filled out from reference TRBV29-1 and TRBJ1-1, the complete variable domain reads SAVISQKPSRDICQRGTSLTIQCQVDSQVTMMFWYRQQPGQSLTLIATANQGSEATYESGFVIDKFPISRPNLTFSTLTVSNMSPEDSSIYLCSVRSGTGNTEAFFGQGTRLTVV.

The CDR3 DNA reads as TGTGCCAGCAGCTTAGGGCAGGGGGCTGCAAAGTACGAGCAGTACTTC. Amino acid sequence: CASSLGQGAAKYEQYF. The chain recombines TRBV7-2 with TRBJ2-7, with 8 positions matching TRBD1. V lost 1 base to trimming and J lost 4 bases; unmatched junction nucleotides: 9. The CDR3 is made up of 16 amino acids. Germline CDR1 and CDR2: SGHTA and FQGNSA.